These 28 T cell receptor beta chains were sequenced from one sample in a study of shared clonotypes between healthy human individuals (dated by TCRdb to 2020 to 2021). The method was the immunoSEQ multiplex PCR assay. Sourced from immuneACCESS, this table was stored by TCRdb with only in-frame sequences that have V and J called. A share of the clones is absent; for the studies checked, an unresolved V gene accounts for under half, and the remainder has no known explanation. Across this sample there are 2,500,000 or so clones, with around nine tenths seen only once. More than 0.12% of the sample is in the top ten clones. The sample comprised naive CD4+ T cells sorted from blood. Sample cell subset or site, as interpreted from the label and publication: CD45RA+ positively selected. These receptors were collected from a man between 18 and 29 years old in good health.

This chain links TRBV15 with TRBJ2-7, with D perhaps TRBD2 (6 bases). Germline loops: CDR1 LNHNV, CDR2 YYDKDF (reference sequence). The CDR3 totals 17 residues. V lost 3 bases, J lost 7 bases, and 25 bases lay in between. The CDR3 loop reads CATSSTGVGRLYAEQYF. In DNA, the CDR3 is TGTGCCACCAGCAGCACGGGGGTTGGTCGGCTCTACGCAGAGCAGTACTTC.

The chain recombines TRBV23-1 with TRBJ2-7, with unresolved D. TRBV23-1 is an ORF for which the function is uncertain. CDR3 length equals 13 residues. V was pared by 6 bases and J by 0 bases, with 9 bases between. This chain's CDR3 is CASSDSYSYEQYF. The CDR3 DNA reads as TGCGCCAGCAGCGACTCCTACTCCTACGAGCAGTACTTC.

The chain couples TRBV6-5 to TRBJ2-7; 8 bases fit TRBD2. This CDR3 is 15 amino acids long. The germline V gene encodes CDR1 MNHEY and CDR2 SVGAGI. The trim removed 2 bases at V and 3 bases at J, leaving 6 bases unmatched. This CDR3 is CASSYGLGLGYEQYF. The CDR3 DNA sequence: TGTGCCAGCAGTTACGGGTTGGGACTAGGCTACGAGCAGTACTTC.

Concerning this clone: The sample carries other DNA sequences with the same CDR3. This chain connects TRBV5-6 to TRBJ2-3; no clear D gene. This CDR3 has 14 residues. Deletions cut 4 bases from V and 2 bases from J, with 11 bases between. Looked up from germline, CDR1 is SGHDT and CDR2 is YYEEEE. The CDR3 sequence is CASSLGRATDTQYF. The CDR3 bases are TGTGCCAGCAGCCTGGGTAGAGCCACAGATACGCAGTATTTT.

In its sample, this clone was seen once. The germline gene is not matched at one end of the junction; a read error may be the cause. The genes are TRBV7-7 and TRBJ2-1; tentative D call: TRBD2 (6 bases). Germline V lookup: CDR1 SSHAT, CDR2 FNYEAQ (reference sequence). CDR3 length: 16 residues. In nucleotides, the CDR3 is TGTGCTAGCAGCTCTACAATGGGGCGGGAATACAATGAGCAGTTCTTC. Protein: CASSSTMGREYNEQFF.

The V and J genes are TRBV19 and TRBJ1-2; 12 bases align to TRBD1. V gave up 4 bases and J gave up 3 bases; unmatched junction bases: 6. In germline, CDR1 is LNHDA, CDR2 SQIVND (reference sequence). The length of the CDR3 is 16 residues. As DNA, the CDR3 is TGTGCCAGTAGTACCCATGGGACAGGGGGCTACTATGGCTACACCTTC. It translates to CASSTHGTGGYYGYTF. Filled out from reference TRBV19 and TRBJ1-2, the complete variable domain reads DGGITQSPKYLFRKEGQNVTLSCEQNLNHDAMYWYRQDPGQGLRLIYYSQIVNDFQKGDIAEGYSVSREKKESFPLTVTSAQKNPTAFYLCASSTHGTGGYYGYTFGSGTRLTVV.

The chain carries TRBV30 and TRBJ1-2; no clear D gene. Germline V gives CDR1 GTSNPN, CDR2 SVGIG (reference sequence). Deletions cut 0 bases from V and 6 bases from J, with 17 bases between. The length of the CDR3 is 15 residues. The CDR3 DNA sequence: TGTGCCTGGAGTGTAAGTGGGTGGGCCGTAAATGGCTACACCTTC. Its translation: CAWSVSGWAVNGYTF.

The chain joins TRBV11-3 to TRBJ1-6; D gene ambiguous. V was pared by 1 base and J by 6 bases, with 4 bases between. This CDR3 region has 13 residues. CDR1 SGHNT and CDR2 YENEEA come from the germline V gene. The CDR3 DNA is TGTGCCAGCAGCTTAGGGGTTAATTCACCCCTCCACTTT. The encoded protein is CASSLGVNSPLHF. Combining the CDR3 with reference TRBV11-3 and TRBJ1-6 gives the whole variable domain EAGVVQSPRYKIIEKKQPVAFWCNPISGHNTLYWYLQNLGQGPELLIRYENEEAVDDSQLPKDRFSAERLKGVDSTLKIQPAELGDSAVYLCASSLGVNSPLHFGNGTRLTVT.

The chain joins TRBV10-3 to TRBJ2-5; maybe TRBD2 (6 bases). With 4 bases removed from V and 4 bases from J, the gap between germline ends came to 19 bases. Germline assignment: CDR1 ENHRY and CDR2 SYGVKD. CDR3 length equals 16 residues. Here the CDR3 reads CAISGGSPGVGETQYF. As DNA, the CDR3 is TGTGCCATCAGTGGGGGCTCCCCGGGAGTTGGAGAGACCCAGTACTTC.

CDR3 in DNA: TGTGCCAGCAGTTCGACCCATAGCTCCTACGAGCAGTACTTC. The encoded protein is CASSSTHSSYEQYF. The chain joins TRBV6-5 to TRBJ2-7; unclear D gene. Trimming pared 4 bases from V and 0 bases from J, leaving 10 bases between. This CDR3 is 14 amino acids long. CDR1 and CDR2 from the germline V gene are MNHEY and SVGAGI.

This clone was picked up one time. The J gene is TRBJ1-1, the V gene TRBV5-1, with TRBD1 identical over 7 bases. The germline V gene has CDR1 SGHRS and CDR2 YFSETQ. The V segment lost 1 base and the J segment 4 bases; nucleotides outside the gene matches: 10. CDR3 length: 16 residues. CDR3 residues: CASSLTPTGLTTEAFF. Here the CDR3 DNA reads TGCGCCAGCAGCTTGACTCCGACAGGGTTGACCACTGAAGCTTTCTTT.

This chain links TRBV30 with TRBJ2-1, with D possibly matching TRBD2 (5 bases). Trimming took 2 bases from V and 7 from J, leaving 15 bases between them. The CDR3 spans 14 residues. The germline CDR1 and CDR2 sequences are GTSNPN and SVGIG (reference sequence). The CDR3 nucleotides are TGTGCCTGGAGTCCGTGGGAGCGACGGAATGAGCAGTTCTTC. Its translation: CAWSPWERRNEQFF.

The chain uses TRBV2 and TRBJ1-2; weak D call: TRBD1 (5 bases). Per the germline V gene, CDR1 is SNHLY and CDR2 is FYNNEI. Trimming took 5 bases from V and 6 from J, leaving 22 bases between them. CDR3 length: 16 residues. CDR3 nucleotide sequence: TGTGCCAGCAGTTCACAGCCCGGGACGCTTGTCCATGGCTACACCTTC. This codes for CASSSQPGTLVHGYTF.

The rearrangement joins TRBV5-4 to TRBJ1-2; 9 bases line up with TRBD1. This CDR3 has 15 residues. Germline CDR1 is SGHNT and CDR2 is YYREEE (reference sequence). V trimming: 0 bases; J trimming: 6 bases; junction bases outside the gene matches: 6. The DNA for the CDR3 is TGTGCCAGCAGCTTGGCCACAGGGGGCTTCGATGGCTACACCTTC. Amino acids: CASSLATGGFDGYTF. The full variable domain, with the rest looked up from reference TRBV5-4 and TRBJ1-2, is ETGVTQSPTHLIKTRGQQVTLRCSSQSGHNTVSWYQQALGQGPQFIFQYYREEENGRGNFPPRFSGLQFPNYSSELNVNALELDDSALYLCASSLATGGFDGYTFGSGTRLTVV.

The J gene is TRBJ2-2, the V gene TRBV5-1, with D possibly matching TRBD2 (6 bases). This CDR3 is 16 amino acids long. The ends were cut back, 6 bases at V and 3 bases at J, with 18 bases in the middle. Germline V gives CDR1 SGHRS, CDR2 YFSETQ. The CDR3 DNA sequence: TGCGCCAGCATCATCCCGGGGACTTGCGACACCGGGGAGCTGTTTTTT. It encodes CASIIPGTCDTGELFF.

The chain joins TRBV2 to TRBJ2-1; D is ambiguous. CDR3 length equals 14 residues. Trimming shortened V by 10 bases and J by 4 bases, and 17 bases separated the two germline ends. CDR1 and CDR2 from the germline V gene are SNHLY and FYNNEI. CDR3 DNA: TGTGCCATCCAGCCCCGGGCAGAATACAATGAGCAGTTCTTC. Encoded protein: CAIQPRAEYNEQFF.

In DNA form, the CDR3 reads TGTGCCAGCACCCTAGACAGGGCAGGGAATTCACCCCTCCACTTT. It is translated as CASTLDRAGNSPLHF. The V gene is TRBV27, the J gene TRBJ1-6; 7 positions match TRBD1. With V trimmed by 7 bases and J by 7 bases, 10 bases remained unmatched. This CDR3 has 15 amino acids. Germline V gene sequence: CDR1 MNHEY, CDR2 SMNVEV (reference sequence).

The genes are TRBV5-1 and TRBJ2-2; 8 positions agree with TRBD2. The CDR3 is 17 amino acids. Germline trimming cut 0 bases from V and 6 bases from J; bases unmatched to any gene: 10. Germline V gene lookup returns CDR1 SGHRS and CDR2 YFSETQ. The CDR3, as DNA: TGCGCCAGCAGCTTGGAGGGACTAGGAAAGACATCCGGGGAGCTGTTTTTT. Protein sequence: CASSLEGLGKTSGELFF.

This chain uses TRBV10-3 with TRBJ2-1; D possibly corresponds to TRBD1 (6 bases). CDR1 ENHRY and CDR2 SYGVKD come from the germline V gene. V lost 7 bases and J lost 2, with 18 bases in between. The CDR3 spans 16 residues. CDR3: CAITPTGGWTYNEQFF. CDR3 DNA: TGTGCCATCACCCCGACTGGGGGCTGGACCTACAATGAGCAGTTCTTC.

V usage is TRBV7-9 and J usage is TRBJ1-2, with 8 bases matching TRBD1. Trimming cost V 2 bases and J 5 bases; bases outside gene matches: 16. CDR1 SEHNR and CDR2 FQNEAQ come from the germline V gene (reference sequence). This CDR3 spans 18 amino acids. CDR3 loop: CASSLTSGGANVWYGYTF. CDR3 bases: TGTGCCAGCAGCTTAACGTCAGGGGGCGCGAATGTCTGGTATGGCTACACCTTC. The full variable domain, with the rest looked up from reference TRBV7-9 and TRBJ1-2, is DTGVSQNPRHKITKRGQNVTFRCDPISEHNRLYWYRQTLGQGPEFLTYFQNEAQLEKSRLLSDRFSAERPKGSFSTLEIQRTEQGDSAMYLCASSLTSGGANVWYGYTFGSGTRLTVV.

The chain carries TRBV6-6 and TRBJ2-2; D call uncertain. V shed 0 bases and J shed 4 bases, with 12 bases lying between them. CDR3 length equals 16 residues. CDR1 MNHNY and CDR2 SVGAGI come from the germline V gene (reference sequence). The CDR3 DNA follows: TGTGCCAGCAGTTACTCGAACCCCGGCGGCACCGGGGAGCTGTTTTTT. Amino acid sequence: CASSYSNPGGTGELFF.

The chain employs TRBV2 and TRBJ1-1; no clear D gene. The CDR3 spans 11 residues. V lost 6 bases, J lost 5 bases, and 7 bases lay in between. In germline, CDR1 is SNHLY, CDR2 FYNNEI. The CDR3 nucleotides read TGTGCCAGCAGAAAGGAAACTGAAGCTTTCTTT. This encodes CASRKETEAFF.

CDR3 bases: TGTGCCAGCAGCTCCTTCCGGACAGGGTTACGTGATCAGCCCCAGCATTTT. Its protein product is CASSSFRTGLRDQPQHF. This rearrangement joins TRBV5-8 to TRBJ1-5; 8 bases are shared with TRBD1. V shed 3 bases and J 5 bases; nucleotides not matched to a gene: 13. The germline V gene encodes CDR1 SGHTS and CDR2 YDEGEE. The CDR3 runs 17 residues.

The chain uses TRBV15 and TRBJ1-1; 8 positions match TRBD1. With V trimmed by 5 bases and J by 4 bases, 9 bases remained unmatched. The CDR3 covers 15 residues. Looked up from germline, CDR1 is LNHNV and CDR2 is YYDKDF (reference sequence). CDR3 amino acids: CATSLLDREVTEAFF. CDR3 coding DNA: TGTGCCACCAGCCTCTTGGACAGGGAGGTCACTGAAGCTTTCTTT.

The chain recombines TRBV5-1 with TRBJ2-5; 7 nucleotides agree with TRBD2. CDR3 length: 15 amino acids. The germline CDR1 and CDR2 sequences are SGHRS and YFSETQ. V shed 0 bases and J 5 bases; nucleotides not matched to a gene: 7. CDR3 DNA sequence: TGCGCCAGCAGCTTGGAGCCAGCGGGACTGGAGACCCAGTACTTC. Translating it yields CASSLEPAGLETQYF.

The chain is built from TRBV5-1 and TRBJ1-6, with D perhaps matching TRBD1 (6 bases). Trimming took 4 bases from V and 7 from J, leaving 15 bases between them. The length of the CDR3 is 15 residues. Per germline, CDR1 SGHRS and CDR2 YFSETQ. The CDR3 DNA is TGCGCCAGCAGCATGGGGGGGGCGCACAATTCACCCCTCCACTTT. Amino acids: CASSMGGAHNSPLHF.

The chain recombines TRBV2 with TRBJ2-7; the match to TRBD1 covers 7 bases. The ends lost 6 bases at V and 7 bases at J; junction bases unmatched: 12. CDR3 length: 14 residues. Germline V lookup: CDR1 SNHLY, CDR2 FYNNEI. CDR3 coding DNA: TGTGCCAGCAGGTCACAGGGGTCATGGGGAGAGCAGTACTTC. It specifies CASRSQGSWGEQYF.

The rearrangement uses TRBV6-5 and TRBJ1-2, with 10 bases lining up with TRBD1. Germline V gene data show CDR1 as MNHEY and CDR2 as SVGAGI. V trimming: 6 bases; J trimming: 4 bases; junction bases outside the gene matches: 5. The CDR3 is 14 amino acids. CDR3: CASRDRGRSYGYTF. The CDR3 DNA reads TGTGCCAGCAGAGACAGGGGGCGATCCTATGGCTACACCTTC.